The clone carrying this T cell receptor beta chain was seen many times. Its antigen remains unidentified. This entry is derived from a study of T-cell reconstitution after alpha-beta-depleted transplantation in children. The study's findings and limits: T-cell counts and diversity were attributed mostly to newly produced T cells one year after transplant. The origin of alpha-beta T cells about two months after transplant was reportedly several hundred expanded graft clones. From surviving recipient T cells and thymic progenitors came the high day-60 TCRbeta diversity observed in some patients.

Germline loops: CDR1 DFQATT, CDR2 SNEGSKA (reference sequence). The V and J ends lost 6 bases and 4 bases respectively, with 7 bases between them. The CDR3 runs 12 residues. Unique molecular identifiers were incorporated into the prepared TCRbeta library. TCRdb processed the PCR reads anew with MiXCR; each CDR3 protein has one entry. The table shows hundreds of thousands of distinct CDR3 sequences, with roughly 8.3% occurring only once. This specimen consisted of PBMCs, mostly from graft donor cells, obtained 360 days after TCRalphabeta/CD19-depleted stem cell transplant. The source is a male patient aged 2 to 9 who had a stem cell transplant for acute myeloid leukemia, so the T cells may come from the graft donor. The genes are TRBV20-1 and TRBJ2-6; D is unresolved. CDR3 nucleotide sequence: TGCAGTGCCCCCACCGGGGCCAACGTCCTGACTTTC. Translating it yields CSAPTGANVLTF.